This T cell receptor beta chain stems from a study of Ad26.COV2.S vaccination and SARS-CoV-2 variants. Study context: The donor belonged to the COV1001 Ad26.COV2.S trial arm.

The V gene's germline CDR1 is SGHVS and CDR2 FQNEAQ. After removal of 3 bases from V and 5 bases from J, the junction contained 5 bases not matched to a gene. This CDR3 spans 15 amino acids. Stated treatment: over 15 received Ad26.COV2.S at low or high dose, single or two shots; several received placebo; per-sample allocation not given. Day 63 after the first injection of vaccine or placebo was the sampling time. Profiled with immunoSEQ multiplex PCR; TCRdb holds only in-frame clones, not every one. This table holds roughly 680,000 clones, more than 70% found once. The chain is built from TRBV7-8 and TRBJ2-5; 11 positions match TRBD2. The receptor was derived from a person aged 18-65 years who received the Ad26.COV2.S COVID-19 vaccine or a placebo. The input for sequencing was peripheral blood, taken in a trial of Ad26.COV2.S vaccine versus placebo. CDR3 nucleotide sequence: TGTGCCAGCAGCTTCGATCGGACTAGCGGGGAGACCCAGTACTTC. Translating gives CASSFDRTSGETQYF.